The following is a TCR beta chain sequence with its context. It has no known antigen specificity. Base-call qualities are not available, and no considerably larger clone is one nucleotide away. The sample comes from a study of T cells after posttransplantation cyclophosphamide (dated by TCRdb to about 2016). About the investigation overall: The study tracked T cell repertoire reconstitution by TRB sequencing after myeloablative bone marrow transplantation using posttransplantation cyclophosphamide as GVHD prophylaxis. Public TRB sequences were checked against a database of over 3,600 sequences associated with responses to pathogens, tumor antigens, self-antigens and alloantigens. Blood from all 35 or so PTCy patients who had 1-year posttransplant specimens underwent TRB sequencing. Samples from under 40 PTCy-treated patients, along with samples from about 17 of their related bone marrow donors, underwent antigen receptor sequencing. In 3 patients, TRB sequencing was also performed on up to roughly 3 more blood samples taken 2 to 5.2 years after transplant, and in several patients, pretransplant blood was also TRB-sequenced. Because TRA and TRB clonality were tightly correlated in 8 or 9 samples, subsequent TCR analyses were focused on TRB only. Study-level results and caveats: The TRB repertoires of T cells infiltrating skin or GI tract showed only limited overlap with the TRB repertoires of T cells in blood. Donor-recipient similarity was low at 1-2 months but rose over the first year, and later blood repertoires were often dominated by donor CD8+ memory clones. Across under 50 patients, recipient CMV seropositivity and CMV reactivation were highly associated with TRB clonality; PTCy diversity was similar to CNI/methotrexate controls.

TRB sequencing used genomic DNA with the immunoSEQ assay at survey resolution or the hsTCRB kit. In the source study's methods: The immunoSEQ software handled initial read processing, and the LymphoSeq R package was used for repertoire analyses. Clonality was calculated as 1 minus normalized Shannon entropy, and the Gini coefficient was also calculated for each TRB dataset. Phenotypes of unsorted samples were inferred by mapping TRB sequences from sorted subsets of the recipient or donor onto unsorted samples of the same recipient. TCRdb took over this immuneACCESS table, retaining in-frame rearrangements with V and J assigned. Such tables are incomplete; in checked studies, under half of the missing clones stem from an unresolved V gene, and the remainder is unexplained. V, J and clone size reflect that table, while D and trimming were determined from the DNA. The sample table lists tens of thousands of clones, just over 90% of them with a count of one. About 3.2% of the sample is held by the ten biggest clonotypes.

Peripheral blood samples were provided by related bone marrow donors on the day of marrow donation. Peripheral blood and bone marrow mononuclear cells were isolated by Ficoll-Hypaque density centrifugation and cryopreserved. Cut back by 1 base and 4 bases, the V and J ends lie 13 bases apart. The cysteine opens and the phenylalanine closes a CDR3 of 15 amino acids. Left in the record is the CDR3 DNA by itself, 45 bases read in frame from the first base. From the germline V gene, CDR1 is LGHNA and CDR2 is YSLEER. The TCR comes from a woman in her thirties in good health and a related stem cell transplant donor. The sample taken for sequencing was PBMCs. The chain couples TRBV4-3 to TRBJ1-2, with the D gene too uncertain to name. The DNA reads as follows: TGCGCCAGCAGCCAAGGTATGGGCGACGGCTATGGCTACACCTTC. Its amino acids are CASSQGMGDGYGYTF.